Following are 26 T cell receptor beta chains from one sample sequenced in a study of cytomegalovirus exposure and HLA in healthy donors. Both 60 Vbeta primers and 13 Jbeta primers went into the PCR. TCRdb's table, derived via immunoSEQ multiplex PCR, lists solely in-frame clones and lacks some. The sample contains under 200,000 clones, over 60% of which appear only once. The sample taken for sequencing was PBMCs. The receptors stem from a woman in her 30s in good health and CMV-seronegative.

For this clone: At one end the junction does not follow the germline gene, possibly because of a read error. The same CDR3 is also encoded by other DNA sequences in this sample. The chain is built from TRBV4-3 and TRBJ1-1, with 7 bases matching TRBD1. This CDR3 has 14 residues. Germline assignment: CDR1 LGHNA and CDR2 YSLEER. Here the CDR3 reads CASSQDAGGTEAFF. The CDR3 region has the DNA TGCGCCAGCAGTCAAGATGCAGGGGGCACTGAAGCTTTCTTT.

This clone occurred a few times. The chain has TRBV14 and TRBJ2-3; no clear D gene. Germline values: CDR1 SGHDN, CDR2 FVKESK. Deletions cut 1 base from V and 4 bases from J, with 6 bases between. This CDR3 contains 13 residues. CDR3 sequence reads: CASSQGGADTQYF. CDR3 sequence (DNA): TGTGCCAGCAGCCAAGGCGGAGCAGATACGCAGTATTTT.

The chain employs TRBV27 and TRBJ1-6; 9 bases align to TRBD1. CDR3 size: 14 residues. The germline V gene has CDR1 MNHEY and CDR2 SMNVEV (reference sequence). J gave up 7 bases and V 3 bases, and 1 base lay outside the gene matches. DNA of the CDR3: TGTGCCAGCAGTTTTGGACAGGGGAATTCACCCCTCCACTTT. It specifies CASSFGQGNSPLHF.

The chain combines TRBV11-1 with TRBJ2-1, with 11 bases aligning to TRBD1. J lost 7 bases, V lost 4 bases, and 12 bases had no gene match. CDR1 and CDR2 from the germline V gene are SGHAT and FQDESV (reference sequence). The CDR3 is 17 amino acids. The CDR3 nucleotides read TGTGCCAGCAGCTCCCTCCCCGGACAGGGGGCAGTAAATGAGCAGTTCTTC. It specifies CASSSLPGQGAVNEQFF.

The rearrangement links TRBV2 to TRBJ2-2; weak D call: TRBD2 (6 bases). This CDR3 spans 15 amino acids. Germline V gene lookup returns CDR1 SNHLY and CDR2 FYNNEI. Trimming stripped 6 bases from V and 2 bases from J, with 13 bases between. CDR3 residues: CASRTRRENTGELFF. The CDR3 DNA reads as TGTGCCAGCAGAACAAGGCGGGAAAACACCGGGGAGCTGTTTTTT.

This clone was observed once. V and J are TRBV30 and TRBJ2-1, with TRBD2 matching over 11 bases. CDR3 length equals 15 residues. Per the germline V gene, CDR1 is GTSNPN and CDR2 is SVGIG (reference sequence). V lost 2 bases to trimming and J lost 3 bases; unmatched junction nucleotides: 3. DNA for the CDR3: TGTGCCTGGAGTCCACTAGCGGGGGACTACAATGAGCAGTTCTTC. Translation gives CAWSPLAGDYNEQFF.

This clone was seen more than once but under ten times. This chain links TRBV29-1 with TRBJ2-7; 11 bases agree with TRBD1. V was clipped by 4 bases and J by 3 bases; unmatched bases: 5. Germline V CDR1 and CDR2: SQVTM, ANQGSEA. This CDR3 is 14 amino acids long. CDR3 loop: CSVGAGTGGYEQYF. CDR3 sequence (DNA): TGCAGCGTTGGAGCCGGGACAGGGGGCTACGAGCAGTACTTC.

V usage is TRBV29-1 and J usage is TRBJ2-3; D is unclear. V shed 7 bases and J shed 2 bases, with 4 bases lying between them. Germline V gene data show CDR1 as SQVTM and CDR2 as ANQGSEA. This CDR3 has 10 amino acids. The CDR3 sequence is CSASTDTQYF. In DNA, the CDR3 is TGCAGCGCGTCCACAGATACGCAGTATTTT.

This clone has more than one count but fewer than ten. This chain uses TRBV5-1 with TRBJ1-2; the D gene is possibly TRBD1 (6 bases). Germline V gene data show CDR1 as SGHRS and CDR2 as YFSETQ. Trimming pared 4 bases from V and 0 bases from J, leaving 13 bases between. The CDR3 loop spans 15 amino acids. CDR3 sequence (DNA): TGCGCCAGCAGCAGGGGGGGGGACTCTAACTATGGCTACACCTTC. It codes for CASSRGGDSNYGYTF.

CDR3 sequence: CASSLEGWTGELFF. The CDR3 DNA is TGTGCCAGCAGTTTGGAGGGTTGGACCGGGGAGCTGTTTTTT. The chain has TRBV28 and TRBJ2-2; tentatively, D is TRBD2 (6 bases). Trimming took 3 bases from V and 5 from J, leaving 10 bases between them. Germline V lookup: CDR1 MDHEN, CDR2 SYDVKM. The CDR3 loop spans 14 amino acids. The whole variable domain, remainder taken from reference TRBV28 and TRBJ2-2, is DVKVTQSSRYLVKRTGEKVFLECVQDMDHENMFWYRQDPGLGLRLIYFSYDVKMKEKGDIPEGYSVSREKKERFSLILESASTNQTSMYLCASSLEGWTGELFFGEGSRLTVL.

CDR3 region: CASSLDSVRWYEQYF. CDR3 nucleotide sequence: TGTGCCAGCAGCTTAGATTCGGTCAGGTGGTACGAGCAGTACTTC. V gene TRBV7-9 combines with J gene TRBJ2-7; no reliable D call. The germline V gene has CDR1 SEHNR and CDR2 FQNEAQ (reference sequence). V was clipped by 1 base and J by 4 bases, with 14 bases between them. This CDR3 spans 15 amino acids.

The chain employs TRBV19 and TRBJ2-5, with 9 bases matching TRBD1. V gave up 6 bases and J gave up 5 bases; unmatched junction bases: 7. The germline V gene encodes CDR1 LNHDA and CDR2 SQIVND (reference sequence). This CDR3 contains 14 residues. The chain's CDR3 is CASSPDRGLETQYF. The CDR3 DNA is TGTGCCAGTAGCCCCGACAGGGGGTTGGAGACCCAGTACTTC.

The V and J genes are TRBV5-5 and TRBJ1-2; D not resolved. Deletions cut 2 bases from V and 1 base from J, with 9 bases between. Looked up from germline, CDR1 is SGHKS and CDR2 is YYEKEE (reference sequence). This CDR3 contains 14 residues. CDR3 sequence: CASSFGGLNYGYTF. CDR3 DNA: TGTGCCAGCAGCTTTGGAGGGCTTAACTATGGCTACACCTTC.

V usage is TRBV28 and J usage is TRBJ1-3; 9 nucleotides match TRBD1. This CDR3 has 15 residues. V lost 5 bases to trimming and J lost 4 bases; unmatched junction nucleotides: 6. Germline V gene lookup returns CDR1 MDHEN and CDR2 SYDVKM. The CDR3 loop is CASSKGTGWGNTIYF. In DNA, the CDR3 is TGTGCCAGCAGTAAAGGGACAGGGTGGGGAAACACCATATATTTT.

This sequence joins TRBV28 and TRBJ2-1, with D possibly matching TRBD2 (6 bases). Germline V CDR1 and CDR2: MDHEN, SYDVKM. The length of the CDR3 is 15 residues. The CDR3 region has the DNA TGTGCAAGCGCTTACGTCGAGGGACTTGCCAATGAGCAGTTCTTC. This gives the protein CASAYVEGLANEQFF.

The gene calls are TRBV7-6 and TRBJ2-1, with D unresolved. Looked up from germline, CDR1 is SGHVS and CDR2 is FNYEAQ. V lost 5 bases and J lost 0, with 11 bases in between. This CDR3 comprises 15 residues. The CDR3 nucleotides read TGTGCCAGCAGCCCACAGATAAGCTCCTACAATGAGCAGTTCTTC. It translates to CASSPQISSYNEQFF.

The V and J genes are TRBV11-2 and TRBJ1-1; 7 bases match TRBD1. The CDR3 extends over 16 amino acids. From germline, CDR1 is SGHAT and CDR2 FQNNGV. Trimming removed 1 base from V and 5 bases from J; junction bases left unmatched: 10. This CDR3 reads CASSLVRGTGATEAFF. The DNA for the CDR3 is TGTGCCAGCAGCTTAGTGCGGGGAACAGGGGCGACTGAAGCTTTCTTT.

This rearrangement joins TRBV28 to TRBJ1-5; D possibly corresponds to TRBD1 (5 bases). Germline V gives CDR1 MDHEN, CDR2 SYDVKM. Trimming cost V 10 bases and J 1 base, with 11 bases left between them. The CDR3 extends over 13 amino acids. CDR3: CATHRSSNQPQHF. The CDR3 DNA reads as TGTGCCACCCACAGGAGCAGCAATCAGCCCCAGCATTTT.

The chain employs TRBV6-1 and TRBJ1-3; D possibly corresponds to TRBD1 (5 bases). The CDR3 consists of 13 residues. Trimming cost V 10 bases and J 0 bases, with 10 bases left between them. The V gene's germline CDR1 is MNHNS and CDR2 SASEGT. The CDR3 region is CATGQSSGNTIYF. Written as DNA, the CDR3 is TGTGCCACAGGACAAAGCTCTGGAAACACCATATATTTT.

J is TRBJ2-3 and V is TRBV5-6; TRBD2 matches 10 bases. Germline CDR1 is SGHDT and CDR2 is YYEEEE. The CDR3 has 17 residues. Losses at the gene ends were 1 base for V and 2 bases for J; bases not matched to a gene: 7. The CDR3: CASSLSPLAGFTDTQYF. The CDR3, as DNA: TGTGCCAGCAGCTTGTCTCCACTAGCGGGGTTCACAGATACGCAGTATTTT.

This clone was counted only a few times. The CDR3 protein is CSVVKGQGGYEQYF. CDR3 bases: TGCAGCGTTGTAAAGGGGCAGGGCGGCTACGAGCAGTACTTC. J is TRBJ2-7 and V is TRBV29-1; D might be TRBD1 (5 bases). This CDR3 comprises 14 residues. V dropped 4 bases and J dropped 3 bases, with 16 bases sitting between them. Germline-derived CDR1 and CDR2 are SQVTM and ANQGSEA.

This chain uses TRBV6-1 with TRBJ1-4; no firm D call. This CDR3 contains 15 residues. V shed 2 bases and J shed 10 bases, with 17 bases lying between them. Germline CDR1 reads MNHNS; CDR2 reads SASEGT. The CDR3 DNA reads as TGTGCCAGCAGTGAAAGAGGGAGGGCCTCAAGAAAACTGTTTTTT. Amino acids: CASSERGRASRKLFF.

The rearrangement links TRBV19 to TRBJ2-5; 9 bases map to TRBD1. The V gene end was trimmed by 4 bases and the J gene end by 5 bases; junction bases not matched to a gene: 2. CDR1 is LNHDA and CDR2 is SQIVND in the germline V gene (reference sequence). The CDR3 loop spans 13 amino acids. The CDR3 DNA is TGTGCCAGTAGTAAGACAGGGGGGGAGACCCAGTACTTC. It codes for CASSKTGGETQYF.

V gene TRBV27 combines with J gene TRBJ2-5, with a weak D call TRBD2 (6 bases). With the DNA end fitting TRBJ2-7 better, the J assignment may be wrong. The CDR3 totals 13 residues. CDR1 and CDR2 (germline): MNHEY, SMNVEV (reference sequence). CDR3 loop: CASSLPGSSEQYF. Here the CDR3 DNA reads TGTGCCAGCAGTTTACCCGGGAGTTCCGAGCAGTACTTC.

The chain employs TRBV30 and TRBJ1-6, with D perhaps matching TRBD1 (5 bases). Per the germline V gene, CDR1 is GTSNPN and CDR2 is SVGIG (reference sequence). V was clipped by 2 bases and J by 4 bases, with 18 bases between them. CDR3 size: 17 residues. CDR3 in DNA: TGTGCCTGGAGTACCCCCCCGGGGGGAATATATAATTCACCCCTCCACTTT. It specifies CAWSTPPGGIYNSPLHF.

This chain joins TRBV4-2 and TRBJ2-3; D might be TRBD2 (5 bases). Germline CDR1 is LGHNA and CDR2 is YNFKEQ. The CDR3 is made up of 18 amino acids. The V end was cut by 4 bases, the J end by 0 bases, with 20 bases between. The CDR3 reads CASSLEGRALTSTDTQYF. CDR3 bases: TGTGCCAGCAGCCTTGAAGGGCGGGCTCTAACTAGCACAGATACGCAGTATTTT.